The 27 T cell receptor beta chains below all came from one sample that was sequenced in a study of beta chain features in type 1 diabetes. Of the isolated RNA, all was reverse transcribed, and so the sequenced material was expressed TCRB transcripts. Generated by immunoSEQ multiplex PCR, the TCRdb table keeps only in-frame clones and is missing some. The sample carries 300,000 to 450,000 clones, around 19% recorded once. Sequencing was performed on naive CD4+ T cells from blood. Source of these receptors: a woman aged 18-29 years in good health.

This clone was observed a few times. This specimen includes other DNA sequences encoding the same CDR3. The chain employs TRBV7-2 and TRBJ2-7; 12 bases map to TRBD2. V lost 5 bases and J lost 6; bases outside the gene matches: 2. The CDR3 spans 13 residues. Looked up from germline, CDR1 is SGHTA and CDR2 is FQGNSA. The DNA for the CDR3 is TGTGCCAGCAGCCTGGGACTAGCGGGCGAGCAGTACTTC. Its protein product is CASSLGLAGEQYF.

The chain recombines TRBV4-2 with TRBJ2-4; D unresolved. Trimming left V 4 bases short and J 6 bases short, with 16 bases between. The CDR3 contains 15 residues. Germline CDR1 reads LGHNA; CDR2 reads YNFKEQ. The DNA for the CDR3 is TGTGCCAGCAGCCCTGATCCTGGCCGAATAAACATTCAGTACTTC. It translates to CASSPDPGRINIQYF.

This chain joins TRBV7-9 and TRBJ2-3, with TRBD2 matching over 12 bases. The CDR3 loop spans 16 amino acids. From germline, CDR1 is SEHNR and CDR2 FQNEAQ (reference sequence). Trimming took 4 bases from V and 3 from J; bases not matched to a gene: 5. The CDR3 sequence: CASSSGGTSGTDTQYF. The CDR3 nucleotides are TGTGCCAGCAGCTCCGGCGGGACTAGCGGGACAGATACGCAGTATTTT.

This clone was recorded a few times. The chain recombines TRBV7-2 with TRBJ2-5; TRBD2 matches at 7 bases. V shed 1 base and J 5 bases; nucleotides not matched to a gene: 1. Per germline, CDR1 SGHTA and CDR2 FQGNSA. This CDR3 has 13 amino acids. The CDR3 sequence: CASSLGGGETQYF. The CDR3 DNA reads TGTGCCAGCAGCTTAGGGGGGGGTGAGACCCAGTACTTC.

The V gene is TRBV5-1, the J gene TRBJ1-1; perhaps TRBD1 as D (5 bases). The V gene's germline CDR1 is SGHRS and CDR2 YFSETQ. Trimming took 4 bases from V and 2 from J, leaving 15 bases between them. The CDR3 runs 15 residues. CDR3 nucleotide sequence: TGCGCCAGCAGCCCCGGGGGTAATCTTAACACTGAAGCTTTCTTT. Translating it yields CASSPGGNLNTEAFF.

The rearrangement joins TRBV5-4 to TRBJ1-2; a weak D match, TRBD1 (6 bases). This CDR3 region has 18 residues. Germline CDR1 and CDR2: SGHNT and YYREEE (reference sequence). V gave up 1 base and J gave up 2 bases, with 21 bases separating them. CDR3 in amino acids: CASSLLRGSQGQNYGYTF. In nucleotides, the CDR3 is TGTGCCAGCAGCTTGTTGAGGGGGAGTCAGGGCCAAAACTATGGCTACACCTTC.

This clone was seen a handful of times. V gene TRBV5-4 combines with J gene TRBJ2-7; 13 bases align to TRBD2. Germline V gene sequence: CDR1 SGHNT, CDR2 YYREEE (reference sequence). V lost 3 bases and J lost 2; bases outside the gene matches: 2. The CDR3 length is 15 residues. CDR3 loop: CASSSGLAGTYEQYF. The DNA for the CDR3 is TGTGCCAGCAGCTCGGGACTAGCGGGAACCTACGAGCAGTACTTC.

The chain is built from TRBV7-2 and TRBJ2-1; unclear D gene. The V end lost 1 base, the J end lost 5 bases, and 6 bases lay between the germline ends. CDR1 and CDR2 (germline): SGHTA, FQGNSA. There are 13 residues in the CDR3. CDR3 in DNA: TGTGCCAGCAGCTTAGGGCCAGACAATGAGCAGTTCTTC. This sequence encodes CASSLGPDNEQFF.

The V and J genes are TRBV30 and TRBJ1-1; possible D gene TRBD1, 6 bases. Trimming took off 4 bases at V and 7 bases at J, with 16 bases between the two ends. Per the germline V gene, CDR1 is GTSNPN and CDR2 is SVGIG (reference sequence). The CDR3 has 13 residues. The CDR3 DNA is TGTGCCTGGATGCCTAACAGGGTTGATGAAGCTTTCTTT. Its translation is CAWMPNRVDEAFF.

The chain recombines TRBV2 with TRBJ2-5; 10 bases match TRBD2. Trimming took 4 bases from V and 2 from J; bases not matched to a gene: 1. The CDR3 sequence is 14 residues long. Germline CDR1 SNHLY, CDR2 FYNNEI. The CDR3 DNA reads TGTGCCAGCAGTGGGACTAGCGGACAAGAGACCCAGTACTTC. It encodes CASSGTSGQETQYF.

The chain recombines TRBV29-1 with TRBJ1-1, with a possible D match to TRBD1 (6 bases). The CDR3 is made up of 12 amino acids. The ends were cut back, 6 bases at V and 11 bases at J, with 19 bases in the middle. Germline lookup yields CDR1 SQVTM and CDR2 ANQGSEA. In nucleotides, the CDR3 is TGCAGCGTGACGGGACACCATTCGGCGGCTTTCTTT. Protein product: CSVTGHHSAAFF.

This clone has only a few counts. The chain recombines TRBV7-9 with TRBJ2-2; D remains ambiguous. The CDR3 totals 12 residues. The germline V gene encodes CDR1 SEHNR and CDR2 FQNEAQ (reference sequence). Deletions cut 3 bases from V and 5 bases from J, with 4 bases between. DNA for the CDR3: TGTGCCAGCAGCTTCTTTACCGGGGAGCTGTTTTTT. It specifies CASSFFTGELFF.

The chain couples TRBV5-4 to TRBJ2-1, with a tentative D call TRBD1 (6 bases). Trimming cost V 9 bases and J 3 bases, with 16 bases left between them. The CDR3 has 14 amino acids. Germline CDR1 SGHNT, CDR2 YYREEE (reference sequence). CDR3 coding DNA: TGTGCCACCATGCGGCAGGGGAACTACAATGAGCAGTTCTTC. Its protein product is CATMRQGNYNEQFF.

The rearrangement uses TRBV9 and TRBJ1-2; D remains ambiguous. In germline, CDR1 is SGDLS, CDR2 YYNGEE. This CDR3 contains 14 residues. The ends were cut back, 6 bases at V and 0 bases at J, with 12 bases in the middle. CDR3 sequence reads: CASTPGETNYGYTF. CDR3 nucleotide sequence: TGTGCCAGCACCCCCGGGGAAACTAACTATGGCTACACCTTC.

The chain recombines TRBV21-1 with TRBJ1-1; the table's D call of TRBD1 was not tested on the DNA. TRBV21-1 is noted as a pseudogene. CDR3 length equals 8 residues. The CDR3 loop is CASSKVTF. CDR3 in DNA: TGTGCCAGCAGCAAAGTAACATTT.

The CDR3 sequence is CSVGVAGSNYEQYF. CDR3 coding DNA: TGCAGCGTGGGAGTGGCAGGTTCTAACTACGAGCAGTACTTC. The chain carries TRBV29-1 and TRBJ2-7, with D possibly TRBD2 on 5 matching bases. CDR1 SQVTM and CDR2 ANQGSEA come from the germline V gene. V lost 6 bases and J 3 bases, leaving 18 bases between the germline ends. CDR3 length equals 14 residues.

In DNA, the CDR3 is TGTGCCAGCACCTTGGACTCCCCCCCAGATACGCAGTATTTT. It encodes CASTLDSPPDTQYF. The V gene is TRBV7-2, the J gene TRBJ2-3; D possibly corresponds to TRBD2 (5 bases). The CDR3 runs to 14 residues. Germline loops: CDR1 SGHTA, CDR2 FQGNSA. V was trimmed by 7 bases and J by 4 bases, leaving 15 bases between them.

The rearrangement uses TRBV18 and TRBJ1-2; no clear D. With 3 bases removed from V and 5 bases from J, the gap between germline ends came to 13 bases. From germline, CDR1 is KGHSH and CDR2 LQKENI. The CDR3 extends over 14 amino acids. CDR3 DNA: TGTGCCAGCTCACCGAACGGTCGATGGTATGGCTACACCTTC. It translates to CASSPNGRWYGYTF.

The rearrangement links TRBV7-2 to TRBJ1-2; D perhaps matches TRBD1 (6 bases). Between the trimmed V and J ends, which lost 3 bases and 5 bases, there was a span of 13 bases. This CDR3 has 14 amino acids. Germline V gives CDR1 SGHTA, CDR2 FQGNSA. In DNA form, the CDR3 reads TGTGCCAGCAGCTTCGACGGGGGGGCTTATGGCTACACCTTC. Its protein product is CASSFDGGAYGYTF.

This clone appeared a few times. This chain links TRBV7-9 with TRBJ1-3; D is perhaps TRBD1 (6 bases). The germline V gene has CDR1 SEHNR and CDR2 FQNEAQ (reference sequence). The CDR3 has 14 residues. The V gene lost 3 bases and the J gene lost 3 bases, with 9 bases spanning the gap. This CDR3 reads CASSFTGFGNTIYF. Written as DNA, the CDR3 is TGTGCCAGCAGCTTCACAGGGTTTGGAAACACCATATATTTT.

The rearrangement links TRBV6-4 to TRBJ1-1; 11 bases are shared with TRBD1. The V gene's germline CDR1 is MRHNA and CDR2 SNTAGT. The ends lost 2 bases at V and 0 bases at J; junction bases unmatched: 2. The CDR3 runs 16 residues. CDR3 coding DNA: TGTGCCAGCAGTGACGGGACAGGGGGGATGAACACTGAAGCTTTCTTT. This sequence encodes CASSDGTGGMNTEAFF.

The rearrangement joins TRBV2 to TRBJ2-2; D is possibly TRBD1 (6 bases). CDR1 and CDR2 (germline): SNHLY, FYNNEI. Trimming stripped 10 bases from V and 1 base from J, with 10 bases between. The CDR3 consists of 13 residues. The CDR3 bases are TGTGCCACACAACAGGGGAACACCGGGGAGCTGTTTTTT. It translates to CATQQGNTGELFF.

Points on this clone: One end of the junction varies from germline; a read error may be responsible. V usage is TRBV7-7 and J usage is TRBJ2-7, with 10 bases fitting TRBD1. CDR3 length: 15 amino acids. CDR1 and CDR2 (germline): SSHAT, FNYEAQ (reference sequence). CDR3 coding DNA: TGTGCTAGCAGCATCGGACAGGGGGGTTCCTACGAGCAGTACTTC. Its translation: CASSIGQGGSYEQYF.

This clone turned up a few times. The V gene is TRBV5-4, the J gene TRBJ2-2; D is possibly TRBD2 (6 bases). From germline, CDR1 is SGHNT and CDR2 YYREEE (reference sequence). This CDR3 comprises 16 residues. V was clipped by 4 bases and J by 4 bases, with 17 bases between them. CDR3 sequence: CASSHQHRRGTGELFF. CDR3 nucleotide sequence: TGTGCCAGCAGCCACCAGCATAGGCGGGGCACCGGGGAGCTGTTTTTT.

CDR3: CASSPGLADEETQYF. CDR3 nucleotide sequence: TGTGCCAGCAGCCCGGGACTAGCGGATGAAGAGACCCAGTACTTC. This chain links TRBV5-4 with TRBJ2-5, with 11 bases matching TRBD2. Trimming at V came to 4 bases and at J to 3 bases, leaving 5 bases not matched to a gene. This CDR3 region has 15 residues. The germline V gene has CDR1 SGHNT and CDR2 YYREEE (reference sequence).

The chain joins TRBV5-1 to TRBJ2-5, with 9 bases identical to TRBD1. The V gene's germline CDR1 is SGHRS and CDR2 YFSETQ. This CDR3 spans 14 amino acids. Trimming at V came to 4 bases and at J to 5 bases, leaving 6 bases not matched to a gene. This CDR3 is CASSRDRAGETQYF. The CDR3 DNA reads as TGCGCCAGCAGCCGGGACAGGGCAGGGGAGACCCAGTACTTC.

This clone was detected only once. The CDR3 loop reads CASSYRTVEQFF. The CDR3 bases are TGTGCCAGCAGTTACCGAACTGTTGAGCAGTTCTTC. This chain connects TRBV6-6 to TRBJ2-1; no firm D call. The CDR3 runs 12 residues. Trimming shortened V by 2 bases and J by 9 bases, and 8 bases separated the two germline ends. Germline values: CDR1 MNHNY, CDR2 SVGAGI (reference sequence).